This T cell receptor (beta chain) was sequenced in a study of T cells expressing NK-cell markers. The CDR3 runs 16 residues. Germline CDR1 SGHTA, CDR2 FQGNSA. No DNA is given; TCRdb re-called the 5' RACE reads and lists each CDR3 protein once. The sample has 440,000 or so distinct CDR3 sequences. The TCR was taken from a woman between 18 and 69 years old in good health. This chain connects TRBV7-2 to TRBJ1-5. The sample taken for sequencing was blood T cells: a sorted CD56 or NKG2C T cell subset, CD4+ or CD8+ T cells, or bulk PBMC T cells (not recorded which). The CDR3 here is CASSLDPGRANQPQHF. Together with reference TRBV7-2 and TRBJ1-5, the CDR3 gives the full variable domain: GAGVSQSPSNKVTEKGKDVELRCDPISGHTALYWYRQSLGQGLEFLIYFQGNSAPDKSGLPSDRFSAERTGGSVSTLTIQRTQQEDSAVYLCASSLDPGRANQPQHFGDGTRLSIL.